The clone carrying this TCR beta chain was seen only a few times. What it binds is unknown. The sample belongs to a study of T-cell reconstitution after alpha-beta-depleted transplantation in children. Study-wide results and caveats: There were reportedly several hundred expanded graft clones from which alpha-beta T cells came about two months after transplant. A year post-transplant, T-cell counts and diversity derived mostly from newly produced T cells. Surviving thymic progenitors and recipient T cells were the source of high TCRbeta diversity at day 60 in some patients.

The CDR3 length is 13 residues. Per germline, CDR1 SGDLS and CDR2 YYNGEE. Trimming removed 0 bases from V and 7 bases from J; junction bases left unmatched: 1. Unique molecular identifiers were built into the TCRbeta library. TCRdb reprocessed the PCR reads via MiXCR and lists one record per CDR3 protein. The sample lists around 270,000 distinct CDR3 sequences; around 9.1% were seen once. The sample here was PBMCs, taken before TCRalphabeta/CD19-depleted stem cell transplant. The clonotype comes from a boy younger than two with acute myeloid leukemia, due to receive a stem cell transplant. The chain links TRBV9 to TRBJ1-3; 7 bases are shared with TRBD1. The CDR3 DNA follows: TGTGCCAGCAGCGTAGAGGGGGCGAACACCATATATTTT. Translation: CASSVEGANTIYF.